This TCR beta chain originates from a study of breast tumors, draining lymph nodes, adjacent tissues. Whole-study results and caveats: Tumor repertoires ranked between lymph nodes and nontumor tissue in diversity, with V and J gene preferences. Luminal-like breast cancer showed significantly greater tumor-nontumor repertoire similarity than basal-like breast cancer did. That most tumor T cells come from lymph nodes remained unproven. Data fit most tumor T cells coming from lymph node, expanding in tumor.

Each CDR3 protein gets one entry after TCRdb re-called the multiplex PCR reads with MiXCR. This sample has 200,000 to 250,000 distinct CDR3 sequences, with approximately 29% found just once. This clonotype was counted at least ten times. The antigen is unknown. Germline V gene data show CDR1 as SGHDT and CDR2 as YYEEEE. The CDR3 is made up of 14 amino acids. The ends were cut back, 1 base at V and 2 bases at J, with 10 bases in the middle. Samples came from axillary lymph nodes draining the breast cancer. The V gene is TRBV5-6, the J gene TRBJ2-7; no clear D. The TCR comes from a female donor with breast cancer. Some clones in this sample may be carry-over from other donors' samples. Material for sequencing was axillary lymph node tissue. CDR3 sequence reads: CASSLSRSTYEQYF. The CDR3 nucleotides read TGTGCCAGCAGCTTGAGCCGATCTACCTACGAGCAGTACTTC. The full variable domain, its missing parts supplied by reference TRBV5-6 and TRBJ2-7, is DAGVTQSPTHLIKTRGQQVTLRCSPKSGHDTVSWYQQALGQGPQFIFQYYEEEERQRGNFPDRFSGHQFPNYSSELNVNALLLGDSALYLCASSLSRSTYEQYFGPGTRLTVT.